This passage covers 6 T cell receptor beta chains from one sample sequenced in a study of neurological immune-mediated disorders. TCRdb reprocessed the 5' RACE reads via MiXCR and lists one record per CDR3 protein. The profile covers about 38,000 distinct CDR3 sequences, with 4.8% appearing a single time and 9% to 10% taken by the ten largest. Input material: CD4+ T cells from blood. These TCRs come from a man in his late teens or twenties in good health.

This clonotype was picked up many times. V usage is TRBV9 and J usage is TRBJ2-3; D not certain. CDR1 and CDR2 (germline): SGDLS, YYNGEE. The CDR3 covers 14 residues. V lost 3 bases to trimming and J lost 6 bases, with 14 bases between them. CDR3 nucleotide sequence: TGTGCCAGCAGCGCAACCTCCCTGCGTGATACGCAGTATTTT. It yields the protein CASSATSLRDTQYF.

This clonotype was counted many times. V usage is TRBV5-1 and J usage is TRBJ1-6; no definite D call. CDR1 and CDR2 (germline): SGHRS, YFSETQ. The CDR3 sequence is 14 residues long. The V and J ends lost 0 bases and 9 bases respectively, with 10 bases between them. CDR3 sequence reads: CASSLETAPSPLHF. In nucleotides, the CDR3 is TGCGCCAGCAGCTTGGAAACGGCCCCTTCACCCCTCCACTTT.

This clonotype was seen ten or more times. The rearrangement links TRBV4-2 to TRBJ2-3; 8 positions agree with TRBD1. The V gene's germline CDR1 is LGHNA and CDR2 YNFKEQ. This CDR3 spans 15 amino acids. Trimming at V came to 1 base and at J to 4 bases, leaving 4 bases not matched to a gene. In DNA, the CDR3 is TGTGCCAGCAGCCAAGCTGGACAGGGTCCAGATACGCAGTATTTT. Translating gives CASSQAGQGPDTQYF.

This clonotype was counted many times. This chain uses TRBV6-2 or TRBV6-3 with TRBJ1-1; the D gene is possibly TRBD1 (5 bases). From germline, CDR1 is MNHEY and CDR2 SVGEGT. The germline V and J ends were trimmed by 4 bases and 4 bases, with 13 bases remaining between them. The CDR3 extends over 14 amino acids. The CDR3 sequence is CASSLRGLGTEAFF. The CDR3 DNA sequence: TGTGCCAGCAGTTTACGGGGGTTGGGCACTGAAGCTTTCTTT.

At least ten counts were recorded for this clonotype. The chain uses TRBV5-1 and TRBJ2-7; TRBD1 or TRBD2 may be the D gene (6 bases each). The V gene's germline CDR1 is SGHRS and CDR2 YFSETQ. V lost 0 bases, J lost 2 bases, and 15 bases lay in between. The CDR3 length is 16 residues. CDR3 DNA: TGCGCCAGCAGCTTGGCTGGAGCCGGGGGCCCCTACGAGCAGTACTTC. Protein product: CASSLAGAGGPYEQYF.

This clonotype was seen repeatedly, ten times or more. The rearrangement joins TRBV5-1 to TRBJ1-5; 8 bases agree with TRBD1. CDR3 length equals 15 residues. The V segment lost 4 bases and the J segment 3 bases; nucleotides outside the gene matches: 6. CDR1 is SGHRS, CDR2 YFSETQ, per germline. The chain's CDR3 is CASSQGQGLNQPQHF. For the CDR3, the DNA is TGCGCCAGCAGCCAAGGACAGGGACTCAATCAGCCCCAGCATTTT.